The source of this T cell receptor beta chain is a study of T cell responses to AZD1222 COVID-19 vaccine. Assay: immunoSEQ multiplex PCR; the TCRdb copy retains only in-frame clones and omits some. Among around 89,000 clones listed, approximately 90% were seen once. This CDR3 has 15 amino acids. Germline CDR1 is MNHEY and CDR2 is SMNVEV (reference sequence). After removal of 2 bases from V and 4 bases from J, the junction contained 2 bases not matched to a gene. A remark on this clone: The antigen is not known.

Study-wide results and limits: Spike-specific TCR breadth and depth were elevated following two AZD1222 doses. Among the donors, most were white British and more were female, and clonal diversity was possibly underestimated.

This sample comprised peripheral blood, obtained on day 0 of AZD1222 vaccination. This chain connects TRBV27 to TRBJ1-6, with 7 bases that match TRBD1. The TCR sequence derives from an adult in good health. The CDR3 loop is CASSLARGYNSPLHF. As DNA, the CDR3 is TGTGCCAGCAGTTTAGCCAGGGGGTATAATTCACCCCTCCACTTT.